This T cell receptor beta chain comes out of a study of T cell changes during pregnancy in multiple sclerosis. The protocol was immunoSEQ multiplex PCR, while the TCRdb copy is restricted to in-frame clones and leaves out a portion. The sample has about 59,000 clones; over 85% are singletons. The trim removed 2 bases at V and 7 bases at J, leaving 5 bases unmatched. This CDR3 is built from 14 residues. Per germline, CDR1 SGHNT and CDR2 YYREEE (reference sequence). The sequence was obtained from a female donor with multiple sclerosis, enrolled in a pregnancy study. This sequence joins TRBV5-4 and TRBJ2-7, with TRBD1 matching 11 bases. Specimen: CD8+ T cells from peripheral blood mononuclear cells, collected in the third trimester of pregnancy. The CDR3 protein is CASSFGTGGVEQYF. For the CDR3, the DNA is TGTGCCAGCAGCTTCGGGACAGGGGGTGTAGAGCAGTACTTC.